This TCR beta chain was identified in a study of spatial heterogeneity in lung cancer. Study-level information: In the raw reads, each unique TCR and UMI combination was present more than ten times on average.

Germline V gene sequence: CDR1 KGHDR, CDR2 SFDVKD. The ends lost 4 bases at V and 2 bases at J; junction bases unmatched: 6. The CDR3 runs 16 residues. TCRdb re-called the 5' RACE reads through MiXCR, storing one row per CDR3 protein. The top ten clones hold 6.2% of a sample with some 85,000 distinct CDR3 sequences, roughly a fifth of them seen once. The sample holds one count of this clonotype. Sample time point: sample taken at primary tumor resection. Whole RNA from tumor, nontumor lung or frozen PBMC was sequenced unsorted. The donor population consisted of roughly 70 patients with untreated, early-stage non-small cell lung cancer.

The chain carries TRBV24-1 and TRBJ2-3, with 9 bases matching TRBD2. This TCR was sampled from a male donor with early-stage non-small cell lung cancer. The source was PBMCs, collected at surgery. CDR3 sequence: CATSEPGLAYTDTQYF. CDR3 nucleotide sequence: TGTGCCACCAGTGAACCGGGACTAGCTTACACAGATACGCAGTATTTT.